The 20 T cell receptor beta chains listed next were all sequenced from one sample in a study of control samples from healthy donors and cancer patients. Using immunoSEQ multiplex PCR, the repertoire was profiled, and TCRdb retains in-frame clones only, with some absent. The data contain more than 110,000 clones, about nine tenths of them singletons. The sequenced sample was blood. The receptors derive from a man aged 30 to 39 in good health.

This chain links TRBV28 with TRBJ1-5; no firm D call. The length of the CDR3 is 14 residues. In germline, CDR1 is MDHEN, CDR2 SYDVKM. The V gene lost 4 bases and the J gene lost 0 bases, with 7 bases spanning the gap. Written as DNA, the CDR3 is TGTGCCAGCAGTTACCTGATTAGCAATCAGCCCCAGCATTTT. As protein: CASSYLISNQPQHF.

The rearrangement links TRBV27 to TRBJ1-1; D remains ambiguous. Between the trimmed V and J ends, which lost 6 bases and 1 base, there was a span of 9 bases. The CDR3 is 13 residues long. Germline V lookup: CDR1 MNHEY, CDR2 SMNVEV (reference sequence). This chain's CDR3 is CASRGRPNTEAFF. As DNA, the CDR3 is TGTGCCAGCAGAGGCAGACCGAACACTGAAGCTTTCTTT.

The V gene is TRBV6-6, the J gene TRBJ2-5; 9 bases map to TRBD2. The V and J ends lost 5 bases and 3 bases, in that order; junction bases with no gene match: 22. This CDR3 has 20 amino acids. Looked up from germline, CDR1 is MNHNY and CDR2 is SVGAGI (reference sequence). In DNA, the CDR3 is TGTGCCAGCAGTCACAGAGGACCCACCCAGGTAGCGGGAGAGGAAGAGACCCAGTACTTC. The encoded protein is CASSHRGPTQVAGEEETQYF.

The chain joins TRBV11-2 to TRBJ1-2, with unresolved D. CDR1 and CDR2 from the germline V gene are SGHAT and FQNNGV. Trimming took 5 bases from V and 8 from J, leaving 15 bases between them. The CDR3 loop spans 13 amino acids. The CDR3 coding sequence is TGTGCCAGCAGCCTCCCTCGCTCGGCGGGCTACACCTTC. It specifies CASSLPRSAGYTF.

The rearrangement links TRBV19 to TRBJ2-2; D call uncertain. Germline V gives CDR1 LNHDA, CDR2 SQIVND (reference sequence). The CDR3 is 15 residues long. V gave up 2 bases and J gave up 1 base, with 8 bases separating them. The CDR3 DNA follows: TGTGCCAGTAGTATACGAGCGCAGAACACCGGGGAGCTGTTTTTT. Its protein is CASSIRAQNTGELFF.

This CDR3 reads CSVAAGRNEQFF. CDR3 DNA sequence: TGCAGCGTTGCGGCAGGGAGGAATGAGCAGTTCTTC. The rearrangement uses TRBV29-1 and TRBJ2-1; a possible D gene is TRBD2 (6 bases). CDR1 is SQVTM and CDR2 is ANQGSEA in the germline V gene. Trimming pared 4 bases from V and 7 bases from J, leaving 11 bases between. The CDR3 contains 12 residues.

The rearrangement uses TRBV6-1 and TRBJ2-2; a possible D gene is TRBD2 (6 bases). This CDR3 is built from 15 residues. Trimming cost V 3 bases and J 6 bases, with 14 bases left between them. Germline V gives CDR1 MNHNS, CDR2 SASEGT. This CDR3 is CASSEGLATAGELFF. CDR3 sequence (DNA): TGTGCCAGCAGTGAGGGTCTAGCGACCGCCGGGGAGCTGTTTTTT.

The V gene is TRBV7-2, the J gene TRBJ2-5; tentative D call: TRBD2 (5 bases). Germline V gene sequence: CDR1 SGHTA, CDR2 FQGNSA. This CDR3 region has 13 residues. V was cut by 8 bases and J by 4 bases, with 14 bases left in between. The CDR3: CASRQSGTETQYF. CDR3 nucleotides: TGTGCCAGCCGTCAAAGCGGAACAGAGACCCAGTACTTC.

The V gene is TRBV28, the J gene TRBJ1-2; D possibly corresponds to TRBD1 (5 bases). Germline lookup yields CDR1 MDHEN and CDR2 SYDVKM. The CDR3 totals 11 residues. Trimming shortened V by 10 bases and J by 2 bases, and 8 bases separated the two germline ends. The CDR3 DNA reads TGTGCCACGACAGAGAACTATGGCTACACCTTC. It is translated as CATTENYGYTF.

The sample holds one count of this clone. The gene calls are TRBV30 and TRBJ1-5; D is perhaps TRBD1 (5 bases). The CDR3 sequence is 13 residues long. V was cut by 1 base and J by 5 bases, with 9 bases left in between. Germline lookup yields CDR1 GTSNPN and CDR2 SVGIG (reference sequence). The CDR3 DNA reads TGTGCCTGGAGTGGACAGCAATATCAGCCCCAGCATTTT. Translating gives CAWSGQQYQPQHF.

The rearrangement uses TRBV2 and TRBJ1-2, with D possibly matching TRBD1 (5 bases). The CDR3 sequence is 16 residues long. Germline V gives CDR1 SNHLY, CDR2 FYNNEI. Trimming left V 8 bases short and J 2 bases short, with 21 bases between. The CDR3 region is CASSRDSASNNYGYTF. For the CDR3, the DNA is TGTGCCAGCTCCAGGGACTCTGCCTCTAACAACTATGGCTACACCTTC.

This rearrangement joins TRBV28 to TRBJ2-5; D might be TRBD1 (5 bases). The CDR3 consists of 14 residues. CDR1 MDHEN and CDR2 SYDVKM come from the germline V gene. V lost 7 bases, J lost 4 bases, and 16 bases lay in between. For the CDR3, the DNA is TGTGCCAGCACCGAGAAGGGGTTGTCAGAGACCCAGTACTTC. This codes for CASTEKGLSETQYF.

The chain has TRBV7-9 and TRBJ1-2, with 8 bases fitting TRBD1. After removal of 5 bases from V and 5 bases from J, the junction contained 10 bases not matched to a gene. Germline values: CDR1 SEHNR, CDR2 FQNEAQ (reference sequence). This CDR3 has 15 amino acids. CDR3 residues: CASSRATDREYGYTF. As DNA, the CDR3 is TGTGCCAGCAGCCGGGCTACGGACAGGGAGTATGGCTACACCTTC.

The genes are TRBV2 and TRBJ2-1, with 11 bases lining up with TRBD2. The CDR3 extends over 19 amino acids. Germline CDR1 and CDR2: SNHLY and FYNNEI. The J segment lost 0 bases and the V segment lost 4 bases, leaving 11 bases of the junction unmatched. In nucleotides, the CDR3 is TGTGCCAGCAGTGTTCCGACTAGCGGGAAGGTGAGCTCCTACAATGAGCAGTTCTTC. Its translation is CASSVPTSGKVSSYNEQFF.

This clone appeared a single time. The DNA for the CDR3 is TGTGCCAGCCGTTTAGACACCGCGAACACTGAAGCTTTCTTT. The encoded protein is CASRLDTANTEAFF. The rearrangement links TRBV14 to TRBJ1-1; no clear D. The germline V and J ends were trimmed by 8 bases and 1 base, with 14 bases remaining between them. The length of the CDR3 is 14 residues. Per the germline V gene, CDR1 is SGHDN and CDR2 is FVKESK.

CDR3 nucleotide sequence: TGTGCCAGTAGTATAGAGGGTAGCCCCGTCTATGAGCAGTTCTTC. Translated: CASSIEGSPVYEQFF. The rearrangement uses TRBV19 and TRBJ2-1; unclear D gene. Trimming stripped 0 bases from V and 8 bases from J, with 14 bases between. Per the germline V gene, CDR1 is LNHDA and CDR2 is SQIVND (reference sequence). There are 15 residues in the CDR3.

This rearrangement joins TRBV5-1 to TRBJ2-1; unclear D gene. V lost 0 bases to trimming and J lost 0 bases, with 13 bases between them. CDR1 is SGHRS and CDR2 is YFSETQ in the germline V gene. The CDR3 contains 17 residues. CDR3: CASSLGGAYSSYNEQFF. CDR3 nucleotides: TGCGCCAGCAGCTTGGGTGGAGCCTACTCCTCCTACAATGAGCAGTTCTTC.

The chain uses TRBV11-2 and TRBJ2-5; TRBD2 might be the D (5 bases). This CDR3 has 17 amino acids. Germline V gene sequence: CDR1 SGHAT, CDR2 FQNNGV. V was trimmed by 0 bases and J by 9 bases, leaving 23 bases between them. The CDR3 is CASSLERPSLRFPAQYF. The CDR3 DNA is TGTGCCAGCAGCTTAGAGCGGCCTAGCCTTCGATTCCCAGCCCAGTACTTC.

The CDR3 region has the DNA TGTGCCAGCGGGGGACAGGGGGTCGGGGAGACCCAGTACTTC. This gives the protein CASGGQGVGETQYF. The gene calls are TRBV6-5 and TRBJ2-5, with 11 bases lining up with TRBD1. Germline CDR1 and CDR2: MNHEY and SVGAGI. V lost 8 bases and J lost 5; bases outside the gene matches: 7. The CDR3 spans 14 residues.

The chain recombines TRBV5-6 with TRBJ1-1; 9 nucleotides match TRBD1. This CDR3 is 15 amino acids long. The V gene's germline CDR1 is SGHDT and CDR2 YYEEEE. V trimming: 4 bases; J trimming: 4 bases; junction bases outside the gene matches: 8. CDR3 sequence: CASSPGTGWATEAFF. The CDR3 DNA sequence: TGTGCCAGCAGCCCCGGGACAGGGTGGGCCACTGAAGCTTTCTTT. The variable domain in full, with the rest retrieved from reference TRBV5-6 and TRBJ1-1, is DAGVTQSPTHLIKTRGQQVTLRCSPKSGHDTVSWYQQALGQGPQFIFQYYEEEERQRGNFPDRFSGHQFPNYSSELNVNALLLGDSALYLCASSPGTGWATEAFFGQGTRLTVV.